A single sample gave rise to the 7 T cell receptor beta chains below, sequenced in a study of shared clonotypes between healthy human individuals. Repertoires were generated with immunoSEQ multiplex PCR, while TCRdb's copy carries only in-frame clones and drops some. The sample carries millions of clones, roughly nine tenths recorded once. The source material was naive CD4+ T cells sorted from blood. Subset of the sample: CD45RA+ positively selected. These receptors were taken from a man between 18 and 35 years old in good health.

V is TRBV9 and J is TRBJ1-5; a weak D match, TRBD1 (5 bases). Trimming cost V 4 bases and J 5 bases, with 10 bases left between them. In germline, CDR1 is SGDLS, CDR2 YYNGEE. The CDR3 is made up of 13 amino acids. The CDR3 sequence is CASSSGPDQPQHF. CDR3 bases: TGTGCCAGCAGCTCAGGGCCTGATCAGCCCCAGCATTTT.

J is TRBJ1-1 and V is TRBV10-2; D is perhaps TRBD1 (6 bases). Germline CDR1 WSHSY, CDR2 SAAADI. Trimming shortened V by 8 bases and J by 0 bases, and 10 bases separated the two germline ends. This CDR3 comprises 13 residues. CDR3 sequence reads: CASSQGMNTEAFF. Written as DNA, the CDR3 is TGCGCCAGCTCCCAGGGGATGAACACTGAAGCTTTCTTT.

CDR3 in DNA: TGTGCCATCAGTGCCCTAGCGGACAATGAGCAGTTCTTC. It specifies CAISALADNEQFF. This chain uses TRBV10-3 with TRBJ2-1, with 7 bases that match TRBD2. V shed 4 bases and J 5 bases; nucleotides not matched to a gene: 2. The V gene's germline CDR1 is ENHRY and CDR2 SYGVKD. The CDR3 extends over 13 amino acids.

This chain joins TRBV15 and TRBJ1-4; D is perhaps TRBD1 (5 bases). The germline V and J ends were trimmed by 4 bases and 5 bases, with 14 bases remaining between them. The germline gives CDR1 LNHNV, CDR2 YYDKDF (reference sequence). This CDR3 contains 15 residues. The CDR3 protein is CATSKTRAGNEKLFF. The CDR3 coding sequence is TGTGCCACCAGCAAGACGAGGGCAGGGAATGAAAAACTGTTTTTT.

Comments on this clone: Mismatch with germline at one junction end may stem from a read error. The chain is built from TRBV6-1 and TRBJ2-3, with 8 nucleotides matching TRBD2. The CDR3 sequence is 14 residues long. CDR1 is MNHNS and CDR2 is SASEGT in the germline V gene. This chain's CDR3 is CASSLRFGAGVGDF. CDR3 DNA: TGTGCCAGCAGTCTGAGATTTGGAGCGGGGGTCGGGGATTTT.

This sequence joins TRBV7-2 and TRBJ1-3, with D possibly TRBD1 on 5 matching bases. The CDR3 has 18 residues. Looked up from germline, CDR1 is SGHTA and CDR2 is FQGNSA. Trimming took 6 bases from V and 4 from J, leaving 25 bases between them. In nucleotides, the CDR3 is TGTGCCAGCAGTAAAGGAGGATTCGGGGACCTTCGAGGAAACACCATATATTTT. Protein sequence: CASSKGGFGDLRGNTIYF.

The chain is built from TRBV11-2 and TRBJ2-7; D unclear. The CDR3 contains 11 residues. Between the trimmed V and J ends, which lost 5 bases and 3 bases, there was a span of 5 bases. The germline V gene has CDR1 SGHAT and CDR2 FQNNGV. The CDR3 here is CASSELYEQYF. The CDR3 DNA follows: TGTGCCAGCAGCGAACTCTACGAGCAGTACTTC.